This T cell receptor (beta chain) was captured by sequencing in a study of blood T cell repertoires in COVID-19 (dated by TCRdb to 2018 to 2021). Looking at the study overall: The collaborator samples originated in the United States, Italy and Spain and spanned the acute and convalescent phases of COVID-19. The material from the prospective study consisted of cDNA or gDNA derived from T cells, B-cell-depleted T cells, or PBMCs. Subjects who had been exposed to COVID-19, were actively infected with it, or had recovered from it provided the deeply sampled blood TCRbeta repertoires that made up the dataset. The repertoires were released in a freely available public database meant as a resource for research on the immune response to SARS-CoV-2. Samples came from the ongoing ImmuneRACE study (first 160 participants) plus 1,254 subjects from 6 global collaborators. A de-identified subject ID, COVID-19 status, age in years and sex were almost always included in the sample metadata. Where available, HLA class I and class II types were obtained from metadata supplied by the sample provider rather than from assay-based typing. General findings and caveats noted by the study authors: The amount of clinical and demographic metadata varied by source and participant and was provided uncurated.

On this clone: What this receptor recognizes is not known. Base qualities are not recorded, but no much larger clone differs from it by a single base.

The immunoSEQ Assay, a bias-controlled multiplex PCR, was used to amplify TCRbeta CDR3 regions from genomic DNA. On the study's bioinformatics: Within the assay, amplification of reference gene primers was used to estimate how many nucleated cells each sample contained. Sequence reads were collapsed and filtered to measure the absolute abundance of every unique TCRbeta CDR3 rearrangement. For each sample, productive Simpson clonality was calculated by taking the square root of Simpson's diversity index across productive rearrangements. What TCRdb holds here is the immuneACCESS table cut down to in-frame rearrangements. Part of the clones is not present; checked against another copy, under half of the missing clones reflect an unresolved V gene, and the others are unexplained. D and trimming come from the DNA, and the V and J calls and clone size come from that table. Recorded for this sample are some 150,000 clones; about 87% of them occurred a single time. The ten most abundant clones make up approximately 10% of the sample.

Collaborating institutions collected whole blood in K2EDTA tubes following their own protocols. Collaborator samples were shipped for TCRbeta analysis as frozen whole blood, isolated PBMCs, or DNA extracted from either sample type. Source material: peripheral blood. This clonotype was sampled from an elderly woman with acute or convalescent COVID-19.

CDR3 sequence: CAISAGTGSGETQYF. The DNA sequence is given as TGTGCCATCAGTGCCGGGACAGGGTCAGGAGAGACCCAGTACTTC. Here the chain combines TRBV10-3 and TRBJ2-5, with 9 bases in between that match TRBD1. Per the germline V gene, ENHRY is the CDR1 and SYGVKD is the CDR2. The germline V end is reduced by 4 bases and the J end by 4 bases; junction bases left unmatched: 7. Counted from cysteine to phenylalanine, this CDR3 has 15 amino acids. Of the read, only the CDR3 DNA is kept; its 45 bases are in frame from base 1.